Listed below are T cell receptor beta chains from one sample, sequenced in a study of shared clonotypes between healthy human individuals. Method: immunoSEQ multiplex PCR; TCRdb's copy keeps in-frame clones and lacks some. The profile shows over 850,000 clones, around 82% of them singletons. The material sequenced was memory CD4+ T cells from PBMCs. All receptors derive from a man between 18 and 35 years old in good health. Some clones in this sample may be carry-over from other donors' samples. Both conserved end residues are part of each CDR3.

j_call v_call cdr3_aa
TRBJ2-7 TRBV18 CASSPLRGQASMDRYEQYF
TRBJ2-7 TRBV5-1 CASSSPTHYEQYF
- TRBV6-6 CASTHSGRAYEQYF
TRBJ1-4 TRBV6-6 CASSYAPGNEKLFF
TRBJ1-2 TRBV19 CASSWTGDYGYTF
TRBJ1-2 TRBV6-1 CASSEYVGDRGYTF
TRBJ2-1 TRBV5-1 CASSLGEVRVNEQFF
TRBJ2-4 TRBV6-5 CATESNTGGKNIQYF
TRBJ2-1 TRBV5-1 CASSLGPGGSSYNEQFF
TRBJ2-7 TRBV2 CASRGDPYEQYF
TRBJ2-5 TRBV7-6 CASSSGETQYF
TRBJ1-1 TRBV7-6 CASSASRLGNTEAFF
TRBJ1-3 TRBV6-5 CASSYSSQSSGNTIYF
TRBJ1-2 TRBV18 CASSQWAYGYTF
TRBJ1-4 TRBV9 CASSRDSHDEKLFF
TRBJ2-7 TRBV19 CASKDAGAYEQYF
TRBJ1-1 TRBV7-3 CASSFAVNTEAFF
TRBJ2-5 TRBV5-1 CASSRSSGGETQYF
TRBJ1-1 TRBV5-4 CASSWGGGINTEAFF
- TRBV27 CASSLVWTASYEQYF
TRBJ2-5 TRBV19 CASSLGGYRETQYF
TRBJ1-1 TRBV6-1 CASRGHLNTEAFF
TRBJ2-1 TRBV5-4 CASSRGGADNEQFF
TRBJ2-2 TRBV5-1 CASSLGTGGTGELFF
TRBJ1-2 TRBV28 CASSFVPLNYGYTF
TRBJ1-4 TRBV25-1 CASSETVTNEKLFF
TRBJ2-7 TRBV28 CATTGIRAYEQYF
TRBJ1-3 TRBV18 CASSPPGWTENTIYF
TRBJ1-3 TRBV9 CASSTGDPNTIYF
TRBJ1-2 TRBV10-1 CASSESGSYGYTF
TRBJ2-7 TRBV27 CASSTRREPEQYF
TRBJ2-5 TRBV7-9 CASSLGGTYQETQYF
TRBJ2-1 TRBV4-1 CASSQEICSGLRWDEQFF
TRBJ2-1 TRBV7-8 CASSLVGRGQLYEQFF
TRBJ1-1 TRBV7-3 CASSAGTGGLAFF
TRBJ1-4 TRBV9 CASSVGEGGIEKLFF
TRBJ2-4 TRBV28 CASYSQGLAKNIQYF
TRBJ1-2 TRBV2 CASSVVRTGYGYTF
TRBJ1-3 TRBV6-1 CASSEVLGQISGNTIYF
TRBJ2-7 TRBV12-2 CASPTAGGNYEQYF
TRBJ1-1 TRBV6-5 CASSYAAISKNTEAFF
TRBJ2-1 TRBV28 CASNPGTGIRNEQFF
TRBJ1-1 TRBV7-3 CASSLFAQGAGYTEAFF
TRBJ2-1 TRBV10-3 CAISSQEYNEQFF
TRBJ2-7 TRBV18 CASSPMSGGASYEQYF
TRBJ2-1 TRBV11-2 CASSLGRTEFEQFF
TRBJ1-3 TRBV15 CATSRKQVGSGNTIYF
TRBJ2-4 TRBV4-1 CASSQETGIQYF
TRBJ1-4 TRBV2 CASRAAHEKLFF